Below, 10 T cell receptor beta chains from the same sample are listed, as sequenced in a study of response to subunit inactivated influenza vaccine. Each CDR3 protein gets one entry after TCRdb re-called the RT-PCR reads with MiXCR. The sample holds about 620,000 distinct CDR3 sequences, approximately 12% seen once. The sequencing used PBMCs from blood, collected on the day of vaccination. The receptor source for this set is a man between 50 and 59 years old who received an inactivated influenza vaccine.

The sample holds a few counts of this clonotype. The chain combines TRBV30 with TRBJ2-1; the D gene is possibly TRBD2 (5 bases). Germline assignment: CDR1 GTSNPN and CDR2 SVGIG (reference sequence). V dropped 0 bases and J dropped 0 bases, with 9 bases sitting between them. The CDR3 runs to 15 residues. DNA for the CDR3: TGTGCCTGGAGTGTACTAGGTGGCTCCTACAATGAGCAGTTCTTC. Residues: CAWSVLGGSYNEQFF.

This clonotype was counted a few times. This sequence joins TRBV29-1 and TRBJ1-5; TRBD1 matches at 8 bases. The CDR3 covers 14 residues. V was clipped by 4 bases and J by 1 base; unmatched bases: 3. In germline, CDR1 is SQVTM, CDR2 ANQGSEA. CDR3 DNA: TGCAGCGTTGGGACAGGGATAAGCAATCAGCCCCAGCATTTT. Protein sequence: CSVGTGISNQPQHF. The variable domain in full, completed from reference TRBV29-1 and TRBJ1-5, reads SAVISQKPSRDICQRGTSLTIQCQVDSQVTMMFWYRQQPGQSLTLIATANQGSEATYESGFVIDKFPISRPNLTFSTLTVSNMSPEDSSIYLCSVGTGISNQPQHFGDGTRLSIL.

This clonotype was picked up a small number of times. The V call is TRBV6-5, the J call TRBJ1-2, with D perhaps TRBD1 (6 bases). The CDR3 has 15 residues. The V end was cut by 0 bases, the J end by 4 bases, with 12 bases between. Germline loops: CDR1 MNHEY, CDR2 SVGAGI. The CDR3 region has the DNA TGTGCCAGCAGTTACTCTCGGGACAATATCTATGGCTACACCTTC. Protein sequence: CASSYSRDNIYGYTF.

The J gene is TRBJ2-3, the V gene TRBV4-1; maybe TRBD2 (7 bases). The CDR3 contains 16 residues. CDR1 is MGHRA, CDR2 YSYEKL, per germline. The V gene lost 0 bases and the J gene lost 4 bases, with 14 bases spanning the gap. This CDR3 reads CASSQEGGGAADTQYF. In nucleotides, the CDR3 is TGCGCCAGCAGCCAAGAGGGAGGGGGGGCAGCAGATACGCAGTATTTT.

This clonotype showed up just a few times. The chain links TRBV5-5 to TRBJ2-7; 11 nucleotides agree with TRBD1. Germline CDR1 and CDR2: SGHKS and YYEKEE (reference sequence). With 5 bases clipped from V and 6 bases from J, the junction kept 10 bases outside the gene matches. This CDR3 comprises 15 residues. Here the CDR3 reads CASSLTSGTGGEQYF. The CDR3 DNA follows: TGTGCCAGCAGTCTGACTTCCGGGACAGGGGGCGAGCAGTACTTC. The variable domain in full, completed from reference TRBV5-5 and TRBJ2-7, reads DAGVTQSPTHLIKTRGQQVTLRCSPISGHKSVSWYQQVLGQGPQFIFQYYEKEERGRGNFPDRFSARQFPNYSSELNVNALLLGDSALYLCASSLTSGTGGEQYFGPGTRLTVT.

V gene TRBV12-3 or TRBV12-4 combines with J gene TRBJ2-7; D is unclear. Trimming cost V 2 bases and J 0 bases, with 8 bases left between them. There are 14 residues in the CDR3. The CDR3 DNA sequence: TGTGCCAGCAGTTTAAGGGCCACCTCCTACGAGCAGTACTTC. It yields the protein CASSLRATSYEQYF.

The rearrangement uses TRBV7-9 and TRBJ2-5; D is unclear. The CDR3 covers 13 residues. V shed 0 bases and J shed 2 bases, with 4 bases lying between them. CDR1 and CDR2 from the germline V gene are SEHNR and FQNEAQ (reference sequence). The CDR3: CASSLAWQETQYF. The DNA of the CDR3 is TGTGCCAGCAGCTTAGCTTGGCAAGAGACCCAGTACTTC.

This chain links TRBV20-1 with TRBJ2-7; tentatively, D is TRBD1 (6 bases). This CDR3 is 13 amino acids long. The V end was cut by 5 bases, the J end by 4 bases, with 15 bases between. Per germline, CDR1 DFQATT and CDR2 SNEGSKA (reference sequence). CDR3 residues: CSAHDRPNYEQYF. The CDR3 coding sequence is TGCAGTGCTCACGACAGGCCAAATTACGAGCAGTACTTC.

In this sample, this clonotype turned up many times. Written as DNA, the CDR3 is TGTGCCAGCAGTTACAACAGAAACTACGAGCAGTACTTC. It encodes CASSYNRNYEQYF. The V call is TRBV6-5, the J call TRBJ2-7; D is ambiguous. The CDR3 covers 13 residues. From germline, CDR1 is MNHEY and CDR2 SVGAGI. Deletions cut 2 bases from V and 3 bases from J, with 8 bases between.

The J gene is TRBJ2-5, the V gene TRBV5-5, with TRBD1 matching over 9 bases. Germline CDR1 is SGHKS and CDR2 is YYEKEE (reference sequence). The CDR3 has 15 amino acids. The junction had 6 bases not matched to a gene; V was cut back by 4 bases and J by 2 bases. The CDR3 DNA reads as TGTGCCAGCAGCCCCAGGACAGGGGCACAAGAGACCCAGTACTTC. It translates to CASSPRTGAQETQYF.